This T cell receptor beta chain was retrieved from a study of T cells in Graves' hyperthyroidism and ophthalmopathy. There were TCR beta CDR3 regions amplified from RNA transcripts. When the TCR CDR3 underwent first-round RT-PCR, the HTBI primer set was used. Each CDR3 protein gets one entry after TCRdb re-called the multiplex PCR reads with MiXCR. The data contain 450,000 to 650,000 distinct CDR3 sequences, 17% of them singletons. This clonotype was picked up many times. The CDR3 is made up of 12 amino acids. The V end was cut by 6 bases, the J end by 4 bases, with 10 bases between. Germline loops: CDR1 MDHEN, CDR2 SYDVKM.

The gene calls are TRBV28 and TRBJ2-7; tentatively, D is TRBD1 (5 bases). Sequencing was carried out using blood. The clonotype was recovered from a woman aged 18 to 35 with Graves' ophthalmopathy. The CDR3 DNA sequence: TGTGCCAGCAGACCCGACAGATACGAGCAGTACTTC. Protein sequence: CASRPDRYEQYF.